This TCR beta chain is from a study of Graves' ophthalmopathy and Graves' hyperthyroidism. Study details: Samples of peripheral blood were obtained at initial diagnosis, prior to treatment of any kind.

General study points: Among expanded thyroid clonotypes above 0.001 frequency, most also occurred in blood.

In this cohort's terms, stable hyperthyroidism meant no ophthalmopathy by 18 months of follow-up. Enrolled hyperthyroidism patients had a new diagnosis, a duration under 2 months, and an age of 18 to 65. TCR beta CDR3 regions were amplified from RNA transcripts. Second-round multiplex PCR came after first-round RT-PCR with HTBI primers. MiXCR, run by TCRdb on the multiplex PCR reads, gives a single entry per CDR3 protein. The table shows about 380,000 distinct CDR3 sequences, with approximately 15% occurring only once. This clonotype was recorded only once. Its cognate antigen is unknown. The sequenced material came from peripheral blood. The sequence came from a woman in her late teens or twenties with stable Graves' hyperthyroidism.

CDR3 region: CASSLYGGEGELFF. The CDR3 DNA reads as TGTGCCAGCAGCCTATATGGGGGAGAGGGGGAGCTGTTTTTT. J is TRBJ2-2 and V is TRBV7-8; D may correspond to TRBD1 or TRBD2 (5 bases each). This CDR3 has 14 residues. V lost 5 bases to trimming and J lost 8 bases, with 15 bases between them. Germline CDR1 SGHVS, CDR2 FQNEAQ.